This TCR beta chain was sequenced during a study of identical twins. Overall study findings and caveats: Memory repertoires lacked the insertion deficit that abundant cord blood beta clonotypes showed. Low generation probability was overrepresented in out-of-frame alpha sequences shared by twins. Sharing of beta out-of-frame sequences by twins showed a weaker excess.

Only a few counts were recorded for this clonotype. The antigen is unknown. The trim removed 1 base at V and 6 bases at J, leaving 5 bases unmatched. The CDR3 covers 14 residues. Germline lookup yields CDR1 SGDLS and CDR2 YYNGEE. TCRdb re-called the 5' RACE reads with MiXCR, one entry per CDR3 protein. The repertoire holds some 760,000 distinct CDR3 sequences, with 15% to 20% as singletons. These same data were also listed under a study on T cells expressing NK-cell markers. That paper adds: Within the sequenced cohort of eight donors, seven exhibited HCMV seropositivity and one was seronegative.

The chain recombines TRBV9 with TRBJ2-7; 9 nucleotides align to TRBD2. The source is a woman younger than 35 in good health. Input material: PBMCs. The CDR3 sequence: CASSVLAGMGEQYF. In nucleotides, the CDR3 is TGTGCCAGCAGCGTACTAGCGGGGATGGGCGAGCAGTACTTC.